The 4 T cell receptor beta chains presented below share a single source sample, sequenced in a study of T-cell reconstitution after alpha-beta-depleted transplantation in children. For TCRbeta, the library was prepared with unique molecular identifiers. TCRdb reprocessed the PCR reads with MiXCR, giving one entry per CDR3 protein. The data show about 120,000 distinct CDR3 sequences, with 23% seen just once and more than 9% held by the top ten. Specimen: PBMCs, mostly from graft donor cells, collected 180 days after TCRalphabeta/CD19-depleted stem cell transplant. The source of these receptors is a male patient under 10 years old who had a stem cell transplant for chronic granulomatous disease, so the T cells may come from the graft donor.

The table lists this clonotype with a few counts. The V and J genes are TRBV5-6 and TRBJ2-1, with 7 positions matching TRBD1. This CDR3 region has 17 residues. The germline CDR1 and CDR2 sequences are SGHDT and YYEEEE. V lost 1 base, J lost 0 bases, and 7 bases stayed unmatched. The CDR3 DNA follows: TGTGCCAGCAGCTTGCCCTCACAGGGGAGCTCCTACAATGAGCAGTTCTTC. Translation: CASSLPSQGSSYNEQFF.

In this sample, this clonotype turned up many times. This sequence joins TRBV5-1 and TRBJ2-3; tentatively, D is TRBD2 (6 bases). The germline CDR1 and CDR2 sequences are SGHRS and YFSETQ. CDR3 length: 15 amino acids. Trimming took 0 bases from V and 4 from J, leaving 12 bases between them. CDR3 sequence: CASSLVGGVPDTQYF. As DNA, the CDR3 is TGCGCCAGCAGCTTGGTGGGAGGAGTCCCAGATACGCAGTATTTT.

The V and J genes are TRBV10-3 and TRBJ2-3; D is uncertain. The V and J ends lost 4 bases and 0 bases respectively, with 11 bases between them. Germline CDR1 is ENHRY and CDR2 is SYGVKD. CDR3 length: 15 residues. CDR3 amino acids: CAISVGAASTDTQYF. The DNA for the CDR3 is TGTGCCATCAGTGTTGGAGCAGCTAGCACAGATACGCAGTATTTT.

This clonotype was counted ten times or more. V and J are TRBV12-3 or TRBV12-4 and TRBJ2-7, with unresolved D. The CDR3 extends over 13 amino acids. The V end was cut by 6 bases, the J end by 6 bases, with 15 bases between. The CDR3 region is CASSPVAASEQYF. In nucleotides, the CDR3 is TGTGCCAGCAGCCCCGTGGCCGCCTCCGAGCAGTACTTC.